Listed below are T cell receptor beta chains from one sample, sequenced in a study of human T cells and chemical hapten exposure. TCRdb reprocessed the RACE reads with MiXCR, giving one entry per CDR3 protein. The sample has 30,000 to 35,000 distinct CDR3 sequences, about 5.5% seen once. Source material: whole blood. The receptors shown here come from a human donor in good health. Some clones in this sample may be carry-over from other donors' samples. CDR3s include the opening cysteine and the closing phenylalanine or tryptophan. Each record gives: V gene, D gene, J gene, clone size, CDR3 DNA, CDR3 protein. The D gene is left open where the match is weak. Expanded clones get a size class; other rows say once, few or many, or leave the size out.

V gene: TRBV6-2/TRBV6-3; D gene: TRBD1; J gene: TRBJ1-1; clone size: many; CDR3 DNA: TGTGCCAGCACCCCTGACCGGGACAGTACCTTGAACACTGAAGCTTTCTTT; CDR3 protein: CASTPDRDSTLNTEAFF
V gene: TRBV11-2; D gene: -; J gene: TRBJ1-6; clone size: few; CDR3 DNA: TGTGCCAGCAGCTTAGTGTTAGGGGTTTCACCCCTCCACTTT; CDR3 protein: CASSLVLGVSPLHF
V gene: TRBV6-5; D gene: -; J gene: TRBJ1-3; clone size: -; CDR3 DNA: TGTGCCAGCAGAAGCCATGGAAACACCATATATTTT; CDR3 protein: CASRSHGNTIYF
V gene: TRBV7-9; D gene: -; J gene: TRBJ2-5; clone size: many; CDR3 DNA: TGTGCCAGCAGCCCAGAGTCCGAGACCCAGTACTTC; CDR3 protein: CASSPESETQYF
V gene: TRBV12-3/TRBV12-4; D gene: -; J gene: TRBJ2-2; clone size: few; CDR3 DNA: TGTGCCAGCAGTTCCGGGAGGGGGCGTGCCGGGGAGCTGTTTTTT; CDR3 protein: CASSSGRGRAGELFF
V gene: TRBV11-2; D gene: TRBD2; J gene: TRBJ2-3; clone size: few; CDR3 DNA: TGTGCCAGCAGAACGGGGGTAGCGGGACCGACAGATACGCAGTATTTT; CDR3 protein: CASRTGVAGPTDTQYF
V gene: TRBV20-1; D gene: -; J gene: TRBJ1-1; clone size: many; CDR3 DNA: TGCAGTGCATTGGACCTCCCTCAAGCTTTCTTT; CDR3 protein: CSALDLPQAFF
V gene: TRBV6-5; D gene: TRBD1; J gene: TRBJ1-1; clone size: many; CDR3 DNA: TGTGCCAGCAGTTCCGGACAGGTACAACTCGAAGCTTTCTTT; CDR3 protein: CASSSGQVQLEAFF
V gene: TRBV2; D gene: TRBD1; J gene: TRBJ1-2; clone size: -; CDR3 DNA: TGTGCCAGCAGTCCGACAGGGAAAATTGATGGCTACACCTTC; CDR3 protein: CASSPTGKIDGYTF
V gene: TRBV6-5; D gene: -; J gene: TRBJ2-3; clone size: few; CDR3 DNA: TGTGCCAGCAGTTACTCCGGGGGGCTCAGCACAGATACGCAGTATTTT; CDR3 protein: CASSYSGGLSTDTQYF
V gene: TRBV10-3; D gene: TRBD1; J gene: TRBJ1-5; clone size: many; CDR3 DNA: TGTGCCATCAGTGAGTCGATTGACAGGGGGATAGTTCAGCCCCAGCATTTT; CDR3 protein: CAISESIDRGIVQPQHF
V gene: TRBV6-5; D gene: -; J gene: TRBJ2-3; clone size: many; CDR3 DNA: TGTGCCAGCAGACAAAGGGGCCTCGGGAACGCAGATACGCAGTATTTT; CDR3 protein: CASRQRGLGNADTQYF
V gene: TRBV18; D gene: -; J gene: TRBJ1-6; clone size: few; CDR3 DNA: TGTGCCAGCTCACCCCGCCCGGGAGGGGATTCACCCCTCCACTTT; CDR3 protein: CASSPRPGGDSPLHF